This T cell receptor beta chain comes out of a study of response to subunit inactivated influenza vaccine. MiXCR, run by TCRdb on the RT-PCR reads, gives a single entry per CDR3 protein. The data hold more than 400,000 distinct CDR3 sequences, with roughly 9.8% observed a single time. CDR1 is SGHAT and CDR2 is FQNNGV in the germline V gene. This CDR3 contains 17 residues. Losses at the gene ends were 1 base for V and 1 base for J; bases not matched to a gene: 8. Points from the study as a whole: Authors suggested few new T cells are recruited by each seasonal influenza vaccination.

This clonotype was observed a few times. Its specificity is not known. The chain recombines TRBV11-2 with TRBJ2-7; 9 nucleotides agree with TRBD2. The sequencing used PBMCs from blood, collected about 40 days after vaccination. This sequence was found in a man over 45 who received an inactivated influenza vaccine. The CDR3 DNA is TGTGCCAGCAGCTTAGTTGTATTGCGGGAGGGATCCTACGAGCAGTACTTC. Translation gives CASSLVVLREGSYEQYF.